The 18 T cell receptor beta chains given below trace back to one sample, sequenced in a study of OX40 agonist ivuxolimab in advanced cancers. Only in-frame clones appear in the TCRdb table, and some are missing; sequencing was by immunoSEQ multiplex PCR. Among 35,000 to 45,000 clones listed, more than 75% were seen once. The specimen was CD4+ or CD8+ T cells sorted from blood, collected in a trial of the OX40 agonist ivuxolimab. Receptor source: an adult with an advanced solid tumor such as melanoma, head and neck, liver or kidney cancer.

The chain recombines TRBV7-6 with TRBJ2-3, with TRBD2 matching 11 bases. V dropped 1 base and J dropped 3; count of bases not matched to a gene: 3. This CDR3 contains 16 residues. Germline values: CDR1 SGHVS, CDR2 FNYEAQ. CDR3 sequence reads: CASSLVTSGTTDTQYF. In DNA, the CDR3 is TGTGCCAGCAGCTTAGTGACTAGCGGGACAACAGATACGCAGTATTTT.

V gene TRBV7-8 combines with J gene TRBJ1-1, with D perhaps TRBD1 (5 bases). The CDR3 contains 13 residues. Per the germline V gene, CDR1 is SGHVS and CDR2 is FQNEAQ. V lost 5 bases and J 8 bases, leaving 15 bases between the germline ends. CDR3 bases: TGTGCCAGCAGCCCCACTGGCACAGGCGAAGCTTTCTTT. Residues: CASSPTGTGEAFF.

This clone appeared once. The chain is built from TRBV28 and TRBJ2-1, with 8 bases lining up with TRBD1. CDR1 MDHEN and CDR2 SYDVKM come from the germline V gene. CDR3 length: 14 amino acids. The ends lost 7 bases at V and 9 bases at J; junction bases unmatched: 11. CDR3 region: CASTLETGASEQFF. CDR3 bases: TGTGCCAGCACCCTCGAGACAGGGGCAAGTGAGCAGTTCTTC. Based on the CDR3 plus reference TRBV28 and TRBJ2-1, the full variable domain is DVKVTQSSRYLVKRTGEKVFLECVQDMDHENMFWYRQDPGLGLRLIYFSYDVKMKEKGDIPEGYSVSREKKERFSLILESASTNQTSMYLCASTLETGASEQFFGPGTRLTVL.

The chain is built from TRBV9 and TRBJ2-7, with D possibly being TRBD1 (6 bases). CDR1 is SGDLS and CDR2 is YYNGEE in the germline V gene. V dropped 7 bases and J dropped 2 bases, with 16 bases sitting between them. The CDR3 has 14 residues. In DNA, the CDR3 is TGTGCCAGCGCCTACGGACAGACTACCTACGAGCAGTACTTC. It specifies CASAYGQTTYEQYF. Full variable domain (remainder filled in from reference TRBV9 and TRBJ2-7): DSGVTQTPKHLITATGQRVTLRCSPRSGDLSVYWYQQSLDQGLQFLIQYYNGEERAKGNILERFSAQQFPDLHSELNLSSLELGDSALYFCASAYGQTTYEQYFGPGTRLTVT.

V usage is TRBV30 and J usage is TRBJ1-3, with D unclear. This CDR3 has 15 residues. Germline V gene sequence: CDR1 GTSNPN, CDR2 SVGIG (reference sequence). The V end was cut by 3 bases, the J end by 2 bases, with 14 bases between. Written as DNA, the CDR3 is TGTGCCTGGAGATCAAGGAAAATGCCTGGAAACACCATATATTTT. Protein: CAWRSRKMPGNTIYF.

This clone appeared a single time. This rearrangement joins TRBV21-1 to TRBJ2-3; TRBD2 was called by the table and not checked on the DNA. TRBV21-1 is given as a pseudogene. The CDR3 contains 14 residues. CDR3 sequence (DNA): TGTGCCAGCGAAGCGGGGTCTAGCACAGATACGCAGTATTTT. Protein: CASEAGSSTDTQYF.

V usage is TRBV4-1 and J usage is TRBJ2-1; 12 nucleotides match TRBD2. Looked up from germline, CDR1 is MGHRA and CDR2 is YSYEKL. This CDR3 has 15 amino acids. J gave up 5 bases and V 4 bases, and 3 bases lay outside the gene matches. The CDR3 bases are TGCGCCAGCAGCCGACTAGCGGGAGTCGACAATGAGCAGTTCTTC. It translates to CASSRLAGVDNEQFF.

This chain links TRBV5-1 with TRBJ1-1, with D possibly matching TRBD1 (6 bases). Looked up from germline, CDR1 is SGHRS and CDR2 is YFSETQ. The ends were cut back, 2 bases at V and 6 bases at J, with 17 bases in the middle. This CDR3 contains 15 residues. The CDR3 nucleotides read TGCGCCAGCAGCTTTATTTCAGGGGAGTTCGCTGAAGCTTTCTTT. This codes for CASSFISGEFAEAFF.

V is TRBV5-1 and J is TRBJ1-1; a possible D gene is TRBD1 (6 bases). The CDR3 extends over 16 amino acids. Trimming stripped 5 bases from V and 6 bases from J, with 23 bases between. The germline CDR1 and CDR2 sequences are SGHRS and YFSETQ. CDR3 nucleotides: TGCGCCAGCAGACCCGACAGGACGAGAAGACACGCTGAAGCTTTCTTT. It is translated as CASRPDRTRRHAEAFF. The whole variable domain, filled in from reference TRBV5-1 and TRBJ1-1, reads KAGVTQTPRYLIKTRGQQVTLSCSPISGHRSVSWYQQTPGQGLQFLFEYFSETQRNKGNFPGRFSGRQFSNSRSEMNVSTLELGDSALYLCASRPDRTRRHAEAFFGQGTRLTVV.

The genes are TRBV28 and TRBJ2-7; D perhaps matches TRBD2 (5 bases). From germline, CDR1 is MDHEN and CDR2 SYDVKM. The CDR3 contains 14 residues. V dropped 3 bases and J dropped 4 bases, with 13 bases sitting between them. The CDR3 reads CASSFGRGLYEQYF. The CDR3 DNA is TGTGCCAGCAGTTTTGGGCGAGGGTTATACGAGCAGTACTTC.

For the CDR3, the DNA is TGTGCCAGCAGCTTCGGAGATACGCAGTATTTT. Encoded protein: CASSFGDTQYF. The chain joins TRBV7-9 to TRBJ2-3; unclear D gene. Germline V gives CDR1 SEHNR, CDR2 FQNEAQ (reference sequence). Trimming pared 3 bases from V and 5 bases from J, leaving 3 bases between. The CDR3 is 11 residues long.

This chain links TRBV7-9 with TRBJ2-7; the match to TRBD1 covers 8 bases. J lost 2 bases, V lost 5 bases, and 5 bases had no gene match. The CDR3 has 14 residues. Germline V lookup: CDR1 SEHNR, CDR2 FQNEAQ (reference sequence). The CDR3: CASSGGQVPYEQYF. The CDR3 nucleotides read TGTGCCAGCAGCGGGGGACAGGTCCCCTACGAGCAGTACTTC.

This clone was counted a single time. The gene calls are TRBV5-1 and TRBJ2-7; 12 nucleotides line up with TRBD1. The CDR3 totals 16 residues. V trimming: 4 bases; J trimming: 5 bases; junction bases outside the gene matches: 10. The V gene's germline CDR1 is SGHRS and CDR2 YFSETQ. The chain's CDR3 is CASSQGIGTGGDEQYF. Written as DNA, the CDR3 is TGCGCCAGCAGCCAAGGAATCGGGACAGGGGGCGACGAGCAGTACTTC.

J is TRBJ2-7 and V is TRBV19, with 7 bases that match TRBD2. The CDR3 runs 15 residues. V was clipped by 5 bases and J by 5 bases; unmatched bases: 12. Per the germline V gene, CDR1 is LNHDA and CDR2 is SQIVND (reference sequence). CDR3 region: CASSSPLAGVNEQYF. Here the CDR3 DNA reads TGTGCCAGTAGTTCCCCGCTTGCGGGAGTGAACGAGCAGTACTTC.

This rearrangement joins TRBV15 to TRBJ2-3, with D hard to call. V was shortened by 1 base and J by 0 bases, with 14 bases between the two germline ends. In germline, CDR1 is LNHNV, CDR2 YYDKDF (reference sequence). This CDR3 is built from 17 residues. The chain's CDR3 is CATSRAAELTSTDTQYF. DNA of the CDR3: TGTGCCACCAGCAGAGCTGCGGAACTCACTAGCACAGATACGCAGTATTTT.

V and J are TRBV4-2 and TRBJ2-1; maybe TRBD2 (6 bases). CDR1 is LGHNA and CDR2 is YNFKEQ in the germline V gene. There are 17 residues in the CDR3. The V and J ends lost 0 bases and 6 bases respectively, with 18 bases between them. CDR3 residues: CASSQDHLAYATNEQFF. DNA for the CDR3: TGTGCCAGCAGCCAAGACCACCTAGCGTATGCAACCAATGAGCAGTTCTTC.

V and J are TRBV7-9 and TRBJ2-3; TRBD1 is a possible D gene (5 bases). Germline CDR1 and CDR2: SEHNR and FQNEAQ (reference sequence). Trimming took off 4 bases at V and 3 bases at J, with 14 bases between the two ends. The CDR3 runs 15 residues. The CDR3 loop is CASSYNVQGTDTQYF. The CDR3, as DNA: TGTGCCAGCAGCTACAATGTCCAGGGAACAGATACGCAGTATTTT.

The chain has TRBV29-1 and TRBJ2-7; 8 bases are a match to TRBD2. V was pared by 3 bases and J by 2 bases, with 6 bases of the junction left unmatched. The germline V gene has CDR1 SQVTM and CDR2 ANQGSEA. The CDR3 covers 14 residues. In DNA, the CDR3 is TGCAGCGTTGAGATTACTAGCGGAACCTACGAGCAGTACTTC. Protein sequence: CSVEITSGTYEQYF.